A selection of T cell receptor beta chains follows, all from one sample in a study of CD8+ T cells in alopecia areata. The repertoire was sequenced with immunoSEQ multiplex PCR; TCRdb's copy has only in-frame clones and lacks some. The sample carries 75,000 to 85,000 clones, approximately 70% recorded once. The starting material was CD8+ T cells sorted from blood, obtained at week 24, from a patient treated with tofacitinib. These receptors were taken from a human donor with alopecia areata. The CDR3 runs from the conserved cysteine through the conserved F or W. Fields, in order: V gene, CDR3 protein.

TRBV5-6 | CASSLVSAEETQYF
TRBV6-6 | CASSPHSYEQYF
TRBV4-3 | CASSQAAGPSYNEQFF
TRBV2 | CASSEGGQTFGEQYF
TRBV7-9 | CASSLVGGGYGYTF
TRBV7-2 | CASRPAGTYEQYF
TRBV4-3 | CASSQDPSGGAPETQYF
TRBV27 | CASSSYGSNYGYTF
TRBV7-2 | CASSSRTSGLYEQYF
TRBV29-1 | CSVRGQAAQETQYF
TRBV29-1 | CSAAVGQGLAVETQYF
TRBV2 | CASSSLDRGIDEQYF
TRBV27 | CASTTSAPSDTQYF
TRBV7-6 | CASSSPTGQETQYF
TRBV7-9 | CASSLDPGQDTQYF
TRBV30 | CAWSWTGDSGETQYF
TRBV10-3 | CAIRGGSEAFF
TRBV5-6 | CASSLYRANEQFF